The subject of this entry is one TCR beta chain. Antigen unknown. This specimen belongs to a study of cytomegalovirus exposure and HLA in healthy donors. With 60 Vbeta and 13 Jbeta primers, the PCR was carried out. Sequencing was performed with immunoSEQ multiplex PCR; in TCRdb, only in-frame clones are kept and a portion is missing. The sample includes around 150,000 clones, roughly four fifths of them seen just once. Germline V lookup: CDR1 KGHSH, CDR2 LQKENI. The CDR3 loop spans 14 amino acids. The ends were cut back, 5 bases at V and 7 bases at J, with 17 bases in the middle. Study outcomes and limitations: Solely CMV serostatus was available to characterize immune exposure. A later analysis found common viral pathogens apparently linked to several of the most significant clusters. Association of roughly 17,000 TCR beta sequences with HLA alleles was found at 0.05 false discovery rate in a later analysis. Per a later analysis, HLA-associated TCR beta chains showed more clonal expansion than other, equally common TCR beta chains.

The chain links TRBV18 to TRBJ1-1; D perhaps matches TRBD1 (6 bases). The TCR was taken from a man in his late teens or twenties in good health and CMV-seronegative. Material for sequencing was PBMCs. This CDR3 reads CASSRSGVMVEAFF. The CDR3, as DNA: TGTGCCAGCTCAAGGTCAGGGGTGATGGTTGAAGCTTTCTTT.